Listed below are T cell receptor beta chains from one sample, sequenced in a study of T-cell memory formation after mild COVID-19. MiXCR, run by TCRdb on the 5' RACE reads, gives a single entry per CDR3 protein. The table includes under 400,000 distinct CDR3 sequences, 28% detected once. Sequenced material: PBMCs or a T cell subset sorted from them (not recorded which). Source of these receptors: an adult woman who had mild COVID-19 (a few samples of this study predate the infection). Cell type and time point are not known. The CDR3 runs from the conserved cysteine through the conserved F or W. The order of the fields is clone size, D gene, J gene, V gene, CDR3 protein, CDR3 DNA. D genes are given only for firm matches. A clone size is listed for some rows: how often the clone was seen (once, few, many), or a class if it is expanded.

clone_size: few
d_call: .
j_call: TRBJ2-7
v_call: TRBV12-3/TRBV12-4
cdr3_aa: CASRPGHPSYEQYF
cdr3_nt: TGTGCCAGCAGACCGGGACATCCCTCCTACGAGCAGTACTTC

clone_size: few
d_call: .
j_call: TRBJ1-2
v_call: TRBV12-3/TRBV12-4
cdr3_aa: CASSLAERGYYGYTF
cdr3_nt: TGTGCCAGCAGTTTAGCCGAGAGAGGCTACTATGGCTACACCTTC

clone_size: few
d_call: TRBD1
j_call: TRBJ1-6
v_call: TRBV20-1
cdr3_aa: CSASGGQNSPLHF
cdr3_nt: TGCAGTGCTAGCGGGGGACAGAATTCACCCCTCCACTTT

clone_size: .
d_call: .
j_call: TRBJ1-2
v_call: TRBV12-3/TRBV12-4
cdr3_aa: CASSLDRTKHF
cdr3_nt: TGTGCCAGCAGTTTAGACAGGACCAAGCACTTC

clone_size: .
d_call: TRBD2
j_call: TRBJ2-3
v_call: TRBV4-1
cdr3_aa: CASSAGLAGTFSTDTQYF
cdr3_nt: TGCGCCAGCAGCGCGGGACTAGCGGGGACCTTTAGCACAGATACGCAGTATTTT

clone_size: .
d_call: .
j_call: TRBJ1-1
v_call: TRBV7-2
cdr3_aa: CATGRGGVNTEAFF
cdr3_nt: TGTGCCACCGGAAGGGGGGGAGTAAACACTGAAGCTTTCTTT

clone_size: few
d_call: .
j_call: TRBJ2-5
v_call: TRBV10-3
cdr3_aa: CAISVDLQETQYF
cdr3_nt: TGTGCCATCAGTGTGGACCTTCAAGAGACCCAGTACTTC

clone_size: .
d_call: .
j_call: TRBJ2-7
v_call: TRBV21-1
cdr3_aa: CASSKDEGGAREQYF
cdr3_nt: TGTGCCAGCAGCAAAGACGAAGGTGGAGCGAGAGAGCAGTACTTC

clone_size: .
d_call: .
j_call: TRBJ2-6
v_call: TRBV20-1
cdr3_aa: CSANTGSGANVLTF
cdr3_nt: TGCAGTGCCAATACAGGTTCTGGGGCCAACGTCCTGACTTTC

clone_size: many
d_call: .
j_call: TRBJ2-1
v_call: TRBV5-1
cdr3_aa: CATRLSGDSSYNEQFF
cdr3_nt: TGCGCCACCCGACTAAGCGGCGATAGCTCCTACAATGAGCAGTTCTTC

clone_size: .
d_call: TRBD2
j_call: TRBJ2-7
v_call: TRBV6-2/TRBV6-3
cdr3_aa: CASRDSGRNYEQYF
cdr3_nt: TGTGCCAGCAGGGATAGCGGGAGGAACTACGAGCAGTACTTC

clone_size: few
d_call: TRBD2
j_call: TRBJ2-1
v_call: TRBV20-1
cdr3_aa: CSARAGERGNDEQFF
cdr3_nt: TGCAGTGCTAGGGCAGGGGAGCGGGGGAACGATGAGCAGTTCTTC

clone_size: .
d_call: .
j_call: TRBJ1-3
v_call: TRBV27
cdr3_aa: CASSLSGTTGNTIYF
cdr3_nt: TGTGCCAGCAGTTTAAGCGGGACAACAGGAAACACCATATATTTT

clone_size: few
d_call: .
j_call: TRBJ2-6
v_call: TRBV20-1
cdr3_aa: CSATGGGSSGANVLTF
cdr3_nt: TGCAGTGCTACAGGGGGGGGTTCCTCTGGGGCCAACGTCCTGACTTTC

clone_size: .
d_call: TRBD2
j_call: TRBJ2-1
v_call: TRBV7-8
cdr3_aa: CASSLVALAGYNEQFF
cdr3_nt: TGTGCCAGCAGCTTAGTGGCACTAGCGGGATACAATGAGCAGTTCTTC

clone_size: .
d_call: .
j_call: TRBJ1-1
v_call: TRBV7-2
cdr3_aa: CASSSQGVAEAFF
cdr3_nt: TGTGCCAGCAGCTCACAGGGAGTGGCTGAAGCTTTCTTT

clone_size: few
d_call: .
j_call: TRBJ2-7
v_call: TRBV20-1
cdr3_aa: CSARSNAGEQYF
cdr3_nt: TGCAGTGCTAGAAGTAATGCCGGTGAGCAGTACTTC

clone_size: .
d_call: TRBD2
j_call: TRBJ2-1
v_call: TRBV6-6
cdr3_aa: CASSYLIAGDGSEQFF
cdr3_nt: TGTGCCAGCAGTTACTTGATAGCGGGAGATGGAAGTGAGCAGTTCTTC